The next 22 T cell receptor beta chains were all read from a single sample in a study of shared clonotypes between healthy human individuals. This table comes from immunoSEQ multiplex PCR, and its TCRdb copy is limited to in-frame clones, with some not included. The profile shows about 2.4 million clones, more than 85% of them singletons. Sample: naive CD4+ T cells from PBMCs. The subset: CD45RA+ positively selected. All receptors derive from a man younger than 30 in good health. Some clones in this sample may be carry-over from other donors' samples.

The chain is built from TRBV2 and TRBJ2-5; D is tentatively TRBD1 or TRBD2 (7 bases each). Trimming cost V 2 bases and J 7 bases, with 20 bases left between them. This CDR3 has 16 amino acids. CDR1 and CDR2 (germline): SNHLY, FYNNEI. The CDR3: CASSERGRELYGTQYF. DNA of the CDR3: TGTGCCAGCAGTGAAAGGGGGCGGGAGCTCTATGGGACCCAGTACTTC.

V and J are TRBV25-1 and TRBJ1-3; TRBD1 is a possible D gene (6 bases). Germline lookup yields CDR1 MGHDK and CDR2 SYGVNS. V lost 5 bases and J 0 bases, leaving 11 bases between the germline ends. The CDR3 is made up of 15 amino acids. The CDR3 here is CASSIDRSSGNTIYF. The CDR3 region has the DNA TGTGCCAGCAGTATTGACAGGAGCTCTGGAAACACCATATATTTT.

This clone was counted a single time. V gene TRBV4-1 combines with J gene TRBJ2-1, with D tentatively TRBD1 (6 bases). This CDR3 spans 16 amino acids. Germline CDR1 reads MGHRA; CDR2 reads YSYEKL. V lost 3 bases and J lost 0, with 12 bases in between. The CDR3 region has the DNA TGCGCCAGCAGCCACGGGACATCGAGCTCCTACAATGAGCAGTTCTTC. This encodes CASSHGTSSSYNEQFF.

Of note for this clone: The same CDR3 is also encoded by other DNA sequences in this sample. J is TRBJ2-7 and V is TRBV5-4, with 10 bases identical to TRBD2. This CDR3 has 16 amino acids. Germline V gene data show CDR1 as SGHNT and CDR2 as YYREEE (reference sequence). V trimming: 0 bases; J trimming: 2 bases; junction bases outside the gene matches: 5. CDR3 region: CASSLGSGRAPYEQYF. CDR3 in DNA: TGTGCCAGCAGCTTGGGGAGCGGGAGGGCCCCCTACGAGCAGTACTTC.

This clone has only one observation. The rearrangement uses TRBV9 and TRBJ2-1; 12 bases align to TRBD2. After removal of 4 bases from V and 3 bases from J, the junction contained 5 bases not matched to a gene. Germline V lookup: CDR1 SGDLS, CDR2 YYNGEE. This CDR3 comprises 16 residues. The CDR3 loop reads CASSPQTSGSYNEQFF. In nucleotides, the CDR3 is TGTGCCAGCAGCCCTCAGACTAGCGGGAGCTACAATGAGCAGTTCTTC.

The chain joins TRBV19 to TRBJ1-5, with TRBD1 matching over 10 bases. The CDR3 is made up of 18 amino acids. Germline trimming cut 0 bases from V and 1 base from J; bases unmatched to any gene: 6. Germline V gene lookup returns CDR1 LNHDA and CDR2 SQIVND (reference sequence). The CDR3 DNA reads TGTGCCAGTAGTATAGATATTAGACAGGGGGCGAGCAATCAGCCCCAGCATTTT. Encoded protein: CASSIDIRQGASNQPQHF.

The J gene is TRBJ2-1, the V gene TRBV27, with 14 bases aligning to TRBD2. CDR1 and CDR2 (germline): MNHEY, SMNVEV (reference sequence). The CDR3 consists of 20 residues. Losses at the gene ends were 2 bases for V and 1 base for J; bases not matched to a gene: 10. The CDR3 DNA reads TGTGCCAGCAGTTTAAGGGGACTAGCGGGAGCGATAAGGTCCTACAATGAGCAGTTCTTC. Amino acid sequence: CASSLRGLAGAIRSYNEQFF.

The J gene is TRBJ1-2, the V gene TRBV4-1, with TRBD1 as a possible D gene (5 bases). The germline V gene encodes CDR1 MGHRA and CDR2 YSYEKL. This CDR3 has 15 amino acids. Trimming took off 1 base at V and 7 bases at J, with 16 bases between the two ends. CDR3 sequence reads: CASSQGGRGPGGYTF. The CDR3, as DNA: TGCGCCAGCAGCCAAGGGGGAAGGGGTCCGGGTGGCTACACCTTC.

The V call is TRBV9, the J call TRBJ1-1; D unresolved. This CDR3 spans 14 amino acids. V shed 4 bases and J shed 0 bases, with 10 bases lying between them. Germline CDR1 and CDR2: SGDLS and YYNGEE. The CDR3 spells CASSPTTVNTEAFF. DNA of the CDR3: TGTGCCAGCAGCCCGACGACGGTGAACACTGAAGCTTTCTTT.

The gene calls are TRBV10-3 and TRBJ2-7, with a tentative D call TRBD1 (5 bases). CDR3 length equals 14 residues. Germline V lookup: CDR1 ENHRY, CDR2 SYGVKD. V shed 2 bases and J shed 2 bases, with 10 bases lying between them. CDR3 in DNA: TGTGCCATCAGTGAGGGGGCAGACCCCTACGAGCAGTACTTC. Protein sequence: CAISEGADPYEQYF.

The chain joins TRBV5-1 to TRBJ2-7; D is ambiguous. The CDR3 consists of 13 residues. With 0 bases removed from V and 5 bases from J, the gap between germline ends came to 9 bases. Germline V gives CDR1 SGHRS, CDR2 YFSETQ. CDR3: CASSLALPHEQYF. CDR3 bases: TGCGCCAGCAGCTTGGCCCTACCCCACGAGCAGTACTTC.

The chain recombines TRBV28 with TRBJ1-2, with D possibly TRBD1 on 5 matching bases. V was cut by 5 bases and J by 4 bases, with 14 bases left in between. Germline lookup yields CDR1 MDHEN and CDR2 SYDVKM. This CDR3 region has 14 residues. CDR3 residues: CASSRGAGFYGYTF. In nucleotides, the CDR3 is TGTGCCAGCAGTCGTGGGGCAGGGTTCTATGGCTACACCTTC.

This clone was detected once. The chain combines TRBV9 with TRBJ2-3; a weak D match, TRBD1 (5 bases). Germline V gene data show CDR1 as SGDLS and CDR2 as YYNGEE. Trimming cost V 7 bases and J 0 bases, with 18 bases left between them. The CDR3 spans 16 residues. The CDR3 loop reads CASHKGPTASTDTQYF. As DNA, the CDR3 is TGTGCCAGCCATAAGGGGCCAACCGCTAGCACAGATACGCAGTATTTT.

J is TRBJ1-2 and V is TRBV6-6, with D unclear. The germline CDR1 and CDR2 sequences are MNHNY and SVGAGI (reference sequence). V lost 5 bases and J lost 5, with 12 bases in between. The CDR3 spans 13 residues. The CDR3 loop is CASSKAATYGYTF. CDR3 coding DNA: TGTGCCAGCAGTAAGGCAGCCACTTATGGCTACACCTTC.

The genes are TRBV29-1 and TRBJ1-4, with D possibly TRBD1 on 5 matching bases. Per the germline V gene, CDR1 is SQVTM and CDR2 is ANQGSEA. The CDR3 has 11 residues. V was cut by 6 bases and J by 7 bases, with 9 bases left in between. CDR3 DNA: TGCAGCGTGGCGGGACTTGAAAAACTGTTTTTT. Translated: CSVAGLEKLFF. The whole variable domain, remainder taken from reference TRBV29-1 and TRBJ1-4, is SAVISQKPSRDICQRGTSLTIQCQVDSQVTMMFWYRQQPGQSLTLIATANQGSEATYESGFVIDKFPISRPNLTFSTLTVSNMSPEDSSIYLCSVAGLEKLFFGSGTQLSVL.

The chain couples TRBV21-1 to TRBJ2-5; TRBD1, the table's D call, lacks a check against the DNA. TRBV21-1 is noted as a pseudogene. This CDR3 has 13 residues. CDR3 DNA: TGTGCCAGCAGCCGGCGCGACAGGGGGACCCAGTACTTC. Translating it yields CASSRRDRGTQYF.

This chain links TRBV4-3 with TRBJ2-2; the match to TRBD1 covers 8 bases. The CDR3 runs 18 residues. The J segment lost 6 bases and the V segment lost 0 bases, leaving 12 bases of the junction unmatched. Germline V CDR1 and CDR2: LGHNA, YSLEER. The CDR3 sequence is CASSQDFPRTGRSGELFF. In DNA form, the CDR3 reads TGCGCCAGCAGCCAAGACTTCCCCCGGACAGGGAGGTCCGGGGAGCTGTTTTTT.

The chain uses TRBV5-1 and TRBJ1-2; 7 bases align to TRBD1. This CDR3 region has 14 residues. After removal of 4 bases from V and 4 bases from J, the junction contained 7 bases not matched to a gene. Germline loops: CDR1 SGHRS, CDR2 YFSETQ. The DNA for the CDR3 is TGCGCCAGCAGCCCCCCGGCAGGGGGCTATGGCTACACCTTC. This translates into CASSPPAGGYGYTF.

The chain has TRBV6-1 and TRBJ1-1; D is possibly TRBD1 (5 bases). The CDR3 has 12 amino acids. From germline, CDR1 is MNHNS and CDR2 SASEGT. Trimming removed 3 bases from V and 10 bases from J, with 12 bases in between. The CDR3 sequence is CASSDSLRGAFF. Written as DNA, the CDR3 is TGTGCCAGCAGTGATTCCCTTAGGGGAGCTTTCTTT.

V usage is TRBV28 and J usage is TRBJ1-5; D uncertain. The CDR3 runs 12 residues. Looked up from germline, CDR1 is MDHEN and CDR2 is SYDVKM. Deletions cut 9 bases from V and 1 base from J, with 7 bases between. The CDR3 bases are TGTGCCAGTGGGGTAAGCAATCAGCCCCAGCATTTT. This translates into CASGVSNQPQHF.

This chain joins TRBV15 and TRBJ2-3; D gene unclear. This CDR3 is 15 amino acids long. Per the germline V gene, CDR1 is LNHNV and CDR2 is YYDKDF (reference sequence). V was pared by 0 bases and J by 0 bases, with 7 bases between. The CDR3 here is CATSRDFPSTDTQYF. CDR3 nucleotide sequence: TGTGCCACCAGCAGAGACTTCCCTAGCACAGATACGCAGTATTTT.

A word on this clone: Different DNA sequences within this sample yield the same CDR3. V gene TRBV5-1 combines with J gene TRBJ1-5; D not resolved. Trimming took off 0 bases at V and 0 bases at J, with 7 bases between the two ends. Germline V gene lookup returns CDR1 SGHRS and CDR2 YFSETQ. The CDR3 length is 15 residues. CDR3 region: CASSLAGDSNQPQHF. Here the CDR3 DNA reads TGCGCCAGCAGCTTGGCTGGGGATAGCAATCAGCCCCAGCATTTT.